This paragraph reports one TCR beta chain. Its specificity is not known. The protocol was immunoSEQ multiplex PCR, while the TCRdb copy is restricted to in-frame clones and leaves out a portion. The table shows roughly 310,000 clones, with nearly 90% occurring only once. This entry belongs to a study of cytomegalovirus exposure and HLA in healthy donors. The CDR3 has 14 residues. Trimming left V 4 bases short and J 3 bases short, with 12 bases between. From germline, CDR1 is SEHNR and CDR2 FQNEAQ (reference sequence). Regarding the study as a whole: Investigators reported under 200 TCR beta chains as tied to cytomegalovirus.

The receptor comes from a man aged 30 to 45 in good health and CMV-seronegative. The J gene is TRBJ1-2, the V gene TRBV7-9; D is unclear. Sequencing used PBMCs. This CDR3 reads CASSSQVIDYGYTF. DNA of the CDR3: TGTGCCAGCAGCTCCCAGGTGATAGACTATGGCTACACCTTC.